This entry lists 9 T cell receptor beta chains sequenced from one sample in a study of blood T cell repertoires in COVID-19. Profiling relied on immunoSEQ multiplex PCR, and the TCRdb table lists in-frame clones only, not all of them. The sample holds 160,000 or so clones, roughly 80% seen once. Sequencing was performed on PBMCs or T cells enriched from blood (not recorded which). The source is a woman in her sixties or seventies who had recovered from COVID-19.

V is TRBV19 and J is TRBJ2-7, with TRBD2 matching 9 bases. The J segment lost 3 bases and the V segment lost 3 bases, leaving 3 bases of the junction unmatched. This CDR3 has 14 amino acids. Per germline, CDR1 LNHDA and CDR2 SQIVND (reference sequence). The CDR3 bases are TGTGCCAGTAGTATGGCTAGCGGGAACTACGAGCAGTACTTC. Residues: CASSMASGNYEQYF.

This clone was recorded many times. V gene TRBV15 combines with J gene TRBJ2-3; tentative D call: TRBD1 (5 bases). This CDR3 has 14 amino acids. The V end lost 1 base, the J end lost 5 bases, and 10 bases lay between the germline ends. Germline-derived CDR1 and CDR2 are LNHNV and YYDKDF (reference sequence). The CDR3 region is CATSRVGQGDTQYF. Written as DNA, the CDR3 is TGTGCCACCAGCAGAGTAGGCCAGGGAGATACGCAGTATTTT. Full variable domain (remainder filled in from reference TRBV15 and TRBJ2-3): DAMVIQNPRYQVTQFGKPVTLSCSQTLNHNVMYWYQQKSSQAPKLLFHYYDKDFNNEADTPDNFQSRRPNTSFCFLDIRSPGLGDTAMYLCATSRVGQGDTQYFGPGTRLTVL.

This clone was found a few times. The chain links TRBV15 to TRBJ1-6; no firm D call. Germline V CDR1 and CDR2: LNHNV, YYDKDF (reference sequence). V dropped 3 bases and J dropped 5 bases, with 5 bases sitting between them. The CDR3 loop spans 13 amino acids. The CDR3 bases are TGTGCCACCAGCAGGGCTGATAATTCACCCCTCCACTTT. The encoded protein is CATSRADNSPLHF.

The chain joins TRBV6-4 to TRBJ2-2, with 7 bases aligning to TRBD1. This CDR3 contains 13 residues. Germline assignment: CDR1 MRHNA and CDR2 SNTAGT. With V trimmed by 6 bases and J by 6 bases, 4 bases remained unmatched. CDR3 coding DNA: TGTGCCAGCAGAAAAACAGGGGCCGGGGAGCTGTTTTTT. The encoded protein is CASRKTGAGELFF.

The chain carries TRBV6-1 and TRBJ2-1; 9 nucleotides line up with TRBD2. The germline gives CDR1 MNHNS, CDR2 SASEGT. Trimming at V came to 3 bases and at J to 1 base, leaving 1 base not matched to a gene. The CDR3 spans 15 residues. This chain's CDR3 is CASSETSGSYNEQFF. CDR3 sequence (DNA): TGTGCCAGCAGTGAGACTAGCGGTTCCTACAATGAGCAGTTCTTC.

The CDR3: CASSLSTGDTEAFF. In DNA form, the CDR3 reads TGTGCCAGCAGCTTAAGCACAGGAGACACTGAAGCTTTCTTT. The chain joins TRBV7-6 to TRBJ1-1; D perhaps matches TRBD1 (5 bases). The V end was cut by 2 bases, the J end by 3 bases, with 10 bases between. This CDR3 has 14 residues. Looked up from germline, CDR1 is SGHVS and CDR2 is FNYEAQ.

The chain carries TRBV18 and TRBJ2-2; tentatively, D is TRBD1 (6 bases). V was shortened by 4 bases and J by 5 bases, with 11 bases between the two germline ends. Germline V gene sequence: CDR1 KGHSH, CDR2 LQKENI. The CDR3 totals 14 residues. CDR3 region: CASSRGGHTGELFF. The CDR3 nucleotides read TGTGCCAGCTCACGTGGGGGCCATACCGGGGAGCTGTTTTTT.

To note about this clone: Additional DNA sequences in this sample encode the identical CDR3. The rearrangement uses TRBV30 and TRBJ2-5; D perhaps matches TRBD1 (6 bases). CDR3 size: 13 residues. Germline lookup yields CDR1 GTSNPN and CDR2 SVGIG (reference sequence). Trimming pared 2 bases from V and 4 bases from J, leaving 11 bases between. CDR3: CAWSLGGAETQYF. The CDR3 region has the DNA TGTGCCTGGAGTTTAGGGGGTGCAGAGACCCAGTACTTC.

This rearrangement joins TRBV9 to TRBJ2-2; D might be TRBD2 (5 bases). CDR3 size: 15 residues. V gave up 0 bases and J gave up 6 bases, with 12 bases separating them. Germline values: CDR1 SGDLS, CDR2 YYNGEE. The CDR3 sequence is CASSVALLASGELFF. CDR3 nucleotides: TGTGCCAGCAGCGTAGCGCTCCTAGCTTCCGGGGAGCTGTTTTTT.